The clone carrying this T cell receptor (beta chain) is termed medium-sized. The entry originates in a study of neurological immune-mediated disorders. The germline V gene encodes CDR1 MGHDK and CDR2 SYGVNS. V shed 4 bases and J shed 6 bases, with 10 bases lying between them. The CDR3 has 12 amino acids. Over 200 million TCR-beta sequences from 15-18 subjects were obtained in each sequencing run. TCRdb used MiXCR to reprocess the 5' RACE reads, holding one entry per CDR3 protein. The table records approximately 20,000 distinct CDR3 sequences, 15% of them present only once. The chain recombines TRBV25-1 with TRBJ2-7, with no clear D. The source is a female donor with HTLV-1-associated myelopathy (HAM/TSP). The sequenced material came from PBMCs. The CDR3 DNA reads as TGTGCCAGCAGTGTTACCGTTGGCGAGCAGTACTTC. As protein: CASSVTVGEQYF.